This entry features one T cell receptor (beta chain) sequence. The sample is drawn from a study of blood T cell repertoires in COVID-19. Authors' data handling: Amplification from reference gene primers served as the basis for estimated nucleated cell counts. Clones were sequenced by immunoSEQ multiplex PCR, and TCRdb holds only the in-frame ones, with some missing. That table supplies the V and J calls and clone size; D and trimming were determined from the DNA. The profile shows 100,000 to 150,000 clones, around 80% of them singletons. The CDR3 is 14 residues long. Trimming removed 3 bases from V and 5 bases from J; junction bases left unmatched: 2. CDR1 LGHNA and CDR2 YNFKEQ come from the germline V gene.

This sequence was found in a woman aged 50 to 60 with acute or convalescent COVID-19. Sequenced input: peripheral blood. The rearrangement uses TRBV4-2 and TRBJ1-5, with TRBD1 matching 9 bases. The CDR3 protein is CASSHGQGYQPQHF. The CDR3 DNA is TGTGCCAGCAGCCATGGACAGGGGTATCAGCCCCAGCATTTT.